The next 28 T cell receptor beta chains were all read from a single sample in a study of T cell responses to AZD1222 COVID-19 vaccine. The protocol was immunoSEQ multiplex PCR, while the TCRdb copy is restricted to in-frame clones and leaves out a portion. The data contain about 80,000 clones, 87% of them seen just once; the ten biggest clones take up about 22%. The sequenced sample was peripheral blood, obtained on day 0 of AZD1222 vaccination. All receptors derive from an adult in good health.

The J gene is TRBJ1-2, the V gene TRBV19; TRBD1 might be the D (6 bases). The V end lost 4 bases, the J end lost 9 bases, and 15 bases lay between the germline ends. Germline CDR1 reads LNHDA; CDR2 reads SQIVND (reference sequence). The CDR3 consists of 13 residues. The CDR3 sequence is CASSTIGQGSYTF. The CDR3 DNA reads TGTGCCAGTAGTACAATCGGGCAGGGGAGCTACACCTTC. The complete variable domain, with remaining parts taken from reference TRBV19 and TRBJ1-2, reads DGGITQSPKYLFRKEGQNVTLSCEQNLNHDAMYWYRQDPGQGLRLIYYSQIVNDFQKGDIAEGYSVSREKKESFPLTVTSAQKNPTAFYLCASSTIGQGSYTFGSGTRLTVV.

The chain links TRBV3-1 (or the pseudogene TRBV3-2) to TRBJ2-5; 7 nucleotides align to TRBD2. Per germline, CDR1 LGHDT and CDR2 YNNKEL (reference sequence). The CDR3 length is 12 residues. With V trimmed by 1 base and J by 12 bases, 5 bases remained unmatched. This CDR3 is CASSQASGAKYF. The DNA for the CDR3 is TGTGCCAGCAGCCAAGCCAGCGGGGCAAAGTACTTC.

Here the CDR3 reads CASSRNGREYEQYF. DNA of the CDR3: TGTGCCAGCTCACGGAACGGGAGGGAATACGAGCAGTACTTC. The gene calls are TRBV18 and TRBJ2-7; 8 bases map to TRBD2. The CDR3 is 14 residues long. Looked up from germline, CDR1 is KGHSH and CDR2 is LQKENI. The V segment lost 4 bases and the J segment 4 bases; nucleotides outside the gene matches: 6.

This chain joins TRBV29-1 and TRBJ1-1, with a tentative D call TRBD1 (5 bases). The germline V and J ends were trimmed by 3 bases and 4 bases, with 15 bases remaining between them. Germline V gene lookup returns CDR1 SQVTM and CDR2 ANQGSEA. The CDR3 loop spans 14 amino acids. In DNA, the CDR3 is TGCAGCGTTGAGGGGCAACGACCGGGCACTGAAGCTTTCTTT. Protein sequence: CSVEGQRPGTEAFF.

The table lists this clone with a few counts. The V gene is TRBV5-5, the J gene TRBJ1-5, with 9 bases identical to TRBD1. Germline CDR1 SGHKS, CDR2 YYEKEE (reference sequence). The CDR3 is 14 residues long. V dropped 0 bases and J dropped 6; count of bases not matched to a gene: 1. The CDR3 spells CASSLDRGPQPQHF. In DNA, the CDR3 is TGTGCCAGCAGCTTGGACAGGGGGCCTCAGCCCCAGCATTTT.

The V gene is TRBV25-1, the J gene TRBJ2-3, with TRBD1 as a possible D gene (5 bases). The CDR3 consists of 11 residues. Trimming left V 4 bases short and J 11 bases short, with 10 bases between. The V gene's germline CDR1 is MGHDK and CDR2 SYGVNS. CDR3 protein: CASSGQREQYF. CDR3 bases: TGTGCCAGCAGTGGACAGAGAGAGCAGTATTTT.

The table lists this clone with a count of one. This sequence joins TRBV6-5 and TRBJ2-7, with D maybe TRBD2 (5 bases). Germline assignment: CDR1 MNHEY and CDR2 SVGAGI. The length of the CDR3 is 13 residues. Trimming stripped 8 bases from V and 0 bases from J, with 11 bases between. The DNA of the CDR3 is TGTGCCAGCGGTTCGGGAAGCTCCTACGAGCAGTACTTC. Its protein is CASGSGSSYEQYF.

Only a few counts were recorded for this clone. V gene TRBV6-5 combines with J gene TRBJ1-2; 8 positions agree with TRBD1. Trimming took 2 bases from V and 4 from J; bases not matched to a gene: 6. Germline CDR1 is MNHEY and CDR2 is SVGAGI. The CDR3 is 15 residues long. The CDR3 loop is CASSYNRGTGYGYTF. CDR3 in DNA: TGTGCCAGCAGTTACAACCGAGGGACAGGCTATGGCTACACCTTC.

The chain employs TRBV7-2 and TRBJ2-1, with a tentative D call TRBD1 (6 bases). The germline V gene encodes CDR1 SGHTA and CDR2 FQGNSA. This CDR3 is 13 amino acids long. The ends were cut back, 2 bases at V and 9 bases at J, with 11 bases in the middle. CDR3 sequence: CASSLPTGREQFF. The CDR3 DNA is TGTGCCAGCAGCTTACCAACAGGGCGTGAGCAGTTCTTC.

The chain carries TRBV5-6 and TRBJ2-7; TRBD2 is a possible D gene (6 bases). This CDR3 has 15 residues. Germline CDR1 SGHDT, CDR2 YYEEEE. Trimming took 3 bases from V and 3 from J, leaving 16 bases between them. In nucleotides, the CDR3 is TGTGCCAGCAGCTCTTGGGGGGAAGAGGTCTACGAGCAGTACTTC. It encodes CASSSWGEEVYEQYF.

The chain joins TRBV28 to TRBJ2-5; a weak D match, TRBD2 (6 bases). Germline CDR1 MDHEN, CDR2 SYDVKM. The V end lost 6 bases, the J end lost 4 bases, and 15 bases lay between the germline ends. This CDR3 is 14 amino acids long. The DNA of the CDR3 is TGTGCCAGCAGCGGGCCGGGGGAGGCAGAGACCCAGTACTTC. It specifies CASSGPGEAETQYF.

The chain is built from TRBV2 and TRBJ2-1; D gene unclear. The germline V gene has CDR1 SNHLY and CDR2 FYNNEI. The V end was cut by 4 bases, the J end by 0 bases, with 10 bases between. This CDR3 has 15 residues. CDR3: CASSGETGSYNEQFF. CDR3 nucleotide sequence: TGTGCCAGCAGTGGAGAGACGGGCTCCTACAATGAGCAGTTCTTC. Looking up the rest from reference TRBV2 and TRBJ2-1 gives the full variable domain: EPEVTQTPSHQVTQMGQEVILRCVPISNHLYFYWYRQILGQKVEFLVSFYNNEISEKSEIFDDQFSVERPDGSNFTLKIRSTKLEDSAMYFCASSGETGSYNEQFFGPGTRLTVL.

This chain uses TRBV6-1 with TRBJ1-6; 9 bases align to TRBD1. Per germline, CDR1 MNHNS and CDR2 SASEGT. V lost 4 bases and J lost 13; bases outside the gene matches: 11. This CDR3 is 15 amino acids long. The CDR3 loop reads CASSAFEGQGGPLHF. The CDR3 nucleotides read TGTGCCAGCAGTGCCTTTGAGGGACAGGGTGGCCCCCTCCACTTT.

CDR3 amino acids: CASSLAVGQSGYTF. As DNA, the CDR3 is TGCGCCAGCAGCTTGGCCGTTGGACAGTCGGGCTACACCTTC. This chain links TRBV5-1 with TRBJ1-2; tentatively, D is TRBD1 (6 bases). Germline V gene sequence: CDR1 SGHRS, CDR2 YFSETQ. The CDR3 extends over 14 amino acids. V lost 0 bases to trimming and J lost 8 bases, with 14 bases between them.

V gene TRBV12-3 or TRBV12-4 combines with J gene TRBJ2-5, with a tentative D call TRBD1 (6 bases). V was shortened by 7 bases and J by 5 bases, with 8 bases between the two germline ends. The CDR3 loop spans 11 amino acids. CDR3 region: CASTRGETQYF. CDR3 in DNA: TGTGCCAGCACAAGGGGGGAGACCCAGTACTTC.

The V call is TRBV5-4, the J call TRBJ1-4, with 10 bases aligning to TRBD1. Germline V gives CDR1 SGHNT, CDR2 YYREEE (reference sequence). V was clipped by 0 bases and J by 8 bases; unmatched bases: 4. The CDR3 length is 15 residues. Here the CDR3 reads CASSLGGQGSEKLFF. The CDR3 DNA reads TGTGCCAGCAGCTTGGGGGGACAGGGGAGCGAAAAACTGTTTTTT.

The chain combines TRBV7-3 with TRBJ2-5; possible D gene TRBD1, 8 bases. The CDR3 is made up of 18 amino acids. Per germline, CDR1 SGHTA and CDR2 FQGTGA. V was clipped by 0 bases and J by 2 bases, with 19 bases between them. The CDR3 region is CASSLTLIGGDRQETQYF. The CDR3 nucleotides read TGTGCCAGCAGCTTAACTTTGATTGGGGGGGACAGGCAAGAGACCCAGTACTTC.

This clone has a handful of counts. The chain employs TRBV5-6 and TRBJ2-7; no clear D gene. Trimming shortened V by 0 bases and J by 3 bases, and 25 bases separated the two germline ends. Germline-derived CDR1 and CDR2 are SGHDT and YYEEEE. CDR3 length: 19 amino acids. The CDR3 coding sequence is TGTGCCAGCAGCTTGGGGCGGAGACTCCTTGGACCGCGGAGCTACGAGCAGTACTTC. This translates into CASSLGRRLLGPRSYEQYF.

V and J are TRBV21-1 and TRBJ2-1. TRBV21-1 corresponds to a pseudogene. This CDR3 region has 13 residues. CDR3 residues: CATRRWVGNEQFF. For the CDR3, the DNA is TGTGCCACGCGTCGGTGGGTTGGAAATGAGCAGTTCTTC.

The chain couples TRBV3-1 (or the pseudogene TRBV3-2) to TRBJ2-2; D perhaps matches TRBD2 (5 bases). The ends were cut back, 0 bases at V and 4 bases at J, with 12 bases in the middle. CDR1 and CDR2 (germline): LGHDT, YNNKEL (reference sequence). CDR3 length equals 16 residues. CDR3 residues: CASSQDFGVITGELFF. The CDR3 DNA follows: TGTGCCAGCAGCCAAGATTTCGGGGTAATCACCGGGGAGCTGTTTTTT.

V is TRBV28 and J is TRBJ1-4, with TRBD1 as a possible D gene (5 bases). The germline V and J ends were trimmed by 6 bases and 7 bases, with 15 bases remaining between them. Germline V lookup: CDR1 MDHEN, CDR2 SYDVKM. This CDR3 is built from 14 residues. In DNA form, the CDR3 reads TGTGCCAGCAGCCCCGGGGGGACGGGTGAAAAACTGTTTTTT. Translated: CASSPGGTGEKLFF. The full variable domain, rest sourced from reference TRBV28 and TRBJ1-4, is DVKVTQSSRYLVKRTGEKVFLECVQDMDHENMFWYRQDPGLGLRLIYFSYDVKMKEKGDIPEGYSVSREKKERFSLILESASTNQTSMYLCASSPGGTGEKLFFGSGTQLSVL.

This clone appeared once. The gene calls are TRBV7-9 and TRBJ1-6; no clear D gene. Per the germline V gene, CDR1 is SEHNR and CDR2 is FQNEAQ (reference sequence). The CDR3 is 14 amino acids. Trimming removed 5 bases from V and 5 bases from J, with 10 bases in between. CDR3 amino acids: CASSRGYHNSPLHF. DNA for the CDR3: TGTGCCAGCAGCCGCGGATACCATAATTCACCCCTCCACTTT.

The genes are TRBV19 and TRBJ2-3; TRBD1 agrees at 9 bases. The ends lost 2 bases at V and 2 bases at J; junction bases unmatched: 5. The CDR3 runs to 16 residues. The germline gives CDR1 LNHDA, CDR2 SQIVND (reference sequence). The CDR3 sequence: CASSISRDRVTDTQYF. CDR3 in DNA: TGTGCCAGTAGTATATCCCGGGACAGGGTCACAGATACGCAGTATTTT.

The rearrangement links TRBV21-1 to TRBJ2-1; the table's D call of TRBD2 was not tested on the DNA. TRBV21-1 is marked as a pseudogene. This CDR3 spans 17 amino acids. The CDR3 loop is CASRLGTSGSSYNEQFF. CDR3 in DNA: TGTGCCAGCAGATTAGGGACTAGCGGGAGCTCCTACAATGAGCAGTTCTTC.

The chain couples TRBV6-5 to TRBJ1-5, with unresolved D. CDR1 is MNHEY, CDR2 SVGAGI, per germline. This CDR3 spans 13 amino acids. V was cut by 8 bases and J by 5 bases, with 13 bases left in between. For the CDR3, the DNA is TGTGCCAGCGTGTACCGGCAAGATCAGCCCCAGCATTTT. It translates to CASVYRQDQPQHF.

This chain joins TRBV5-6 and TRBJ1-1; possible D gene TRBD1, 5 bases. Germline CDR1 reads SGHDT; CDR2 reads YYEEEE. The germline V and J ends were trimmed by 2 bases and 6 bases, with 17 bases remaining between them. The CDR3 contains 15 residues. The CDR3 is CASSLGPRAGPEAFF. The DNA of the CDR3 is TGTGCCAGCAGCTTAGGCCCCAGGGCGGGCCCTGAAGCTTTCTTT.

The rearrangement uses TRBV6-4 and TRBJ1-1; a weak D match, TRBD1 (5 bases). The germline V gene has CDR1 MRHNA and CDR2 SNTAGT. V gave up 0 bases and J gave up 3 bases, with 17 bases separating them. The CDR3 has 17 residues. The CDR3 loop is CASSDSTQTGGYTEAFF. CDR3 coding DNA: TGTGCCAGCAGTGACTCGACGCAAACCGGGGGGTACACTGAAGCTTTCTTT.

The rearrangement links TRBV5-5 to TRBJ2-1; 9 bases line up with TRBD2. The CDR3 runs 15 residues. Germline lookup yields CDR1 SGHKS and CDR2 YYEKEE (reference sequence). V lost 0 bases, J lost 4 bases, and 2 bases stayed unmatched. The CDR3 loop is CASSLGLAGYNEQFF. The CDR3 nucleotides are TGTGCCAGCAGCTTGGGGCTAGCGGGGTACAATGAGCAGTTCTTC. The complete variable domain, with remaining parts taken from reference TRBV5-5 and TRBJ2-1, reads DAGVTQSPTHLIKTRGQQVTLRCSPISGHKSVSWYQQVLGQGPQFIFQYYEKEERGRGNFPDRFSARQFPNYSSELNVNALLLGDSALYLCASSLGLAGYNEQFFGPGTRLTVL.